This TCR beta chain derives from a study of T cell clonality in common variable immunodeficiency. Sequencing input was equivalent genomic DNA from CVID and controls. Data came from immunoSEQ multiplex PCR; TCRdb stores just in-frame clones and leaves some out. Listed for the sample are 30,000 to 40,000 clones, none seen a single time. This CDR3 comprises 17 residues. Trimming cost V 6 bases and J 0 bases; bases outside gene matches: 11. Looked up from germline, CDR1 is DFQATT and CDR2 is SNEGSKA (reference sequence). Study results and caveats: Authors noted CVID clonality's cause needs subpopulation repertoire sequencing. TCRbeta clonality was increased in CVID versus healthy controls. Reportedly, TCR beta sequences from common variable immunodeficiency showed fewer deletions and N-nucleotide insertions.

Patients and controls were mostly of Caucasian heritage. This clone appeared many times. Antigen: not known. The read ends 3 residues before the CDR3 terminus; that terminus is restored from the germline J gene. Material for sequencing was peripheral blood mononuclear cells. The J gene is TRBJ2-2, the V gene TRBV20-1; 9 positions match TRBD2. The sequence was collected from a human donor with common variable immunodeficiency. CDR3 bases read: TGCAGTGCGTCCTCGACTAGCGGAGCAACGAACACCGGGGAG. Its protein is CSASSTSGATNTGE. The whole CDR3 sequence is CSASSTSGATNTGELFF.